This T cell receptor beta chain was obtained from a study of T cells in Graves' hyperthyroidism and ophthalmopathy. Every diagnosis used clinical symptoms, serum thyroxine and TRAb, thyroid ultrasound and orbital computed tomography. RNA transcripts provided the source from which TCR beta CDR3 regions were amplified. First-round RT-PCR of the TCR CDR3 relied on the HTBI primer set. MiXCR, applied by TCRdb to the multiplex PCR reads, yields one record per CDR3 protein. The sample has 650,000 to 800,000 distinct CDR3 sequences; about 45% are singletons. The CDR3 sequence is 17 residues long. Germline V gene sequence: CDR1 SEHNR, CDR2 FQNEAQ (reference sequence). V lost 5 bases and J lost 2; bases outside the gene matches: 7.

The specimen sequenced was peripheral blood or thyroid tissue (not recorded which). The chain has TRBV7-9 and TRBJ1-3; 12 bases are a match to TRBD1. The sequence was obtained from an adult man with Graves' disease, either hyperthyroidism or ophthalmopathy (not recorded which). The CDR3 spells CASSRDRGPPPGNTIYF. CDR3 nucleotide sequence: TGTGCCAGCAGCAGGGACAGGGGGCCACCGCCTGGAAACACCATATATTTT.